The sample holds a few counts of the clone carrying this TCR beta chain. The assay was immunoSEQ multiplex PCR, and TCRdb's table has in-frame clones only and misses some. The sample includes roughly 410,000 clones, 87% of them seen just once. A Seattle source enrolled patients during active infection and followed them longitudinally. These data belong to a study of blood T cell repertoires in COVID-19. Study-wide background: The United States, Italy and Spain provided the acute and convalescent COVID-19 samples. PBMCs, B-cell-depleted T cells, or T cells were the source of the cDNA or gDNA that made up the material.

The trim removed 4 bases at V and 4 bases at J, leaving 9 bases unmatched. Germline lookup yields CDR1 SGHRS and CDR2 YFSETQ. This CDR3 is built from 15 residues. Sequencing input: peripheral blood. This receptor was identified in a woman aged 55-70 years with COVID-19, enrolled during active disease. V and J are TRBV5-1 and TRBJ1-1, with TRBD1 matching over 8 bases. In nucleotides, the CDR3 is TGCGCCAGCAGCGTATCCAGGGGGCCGGGCACTGAAGCTTTCTTT. It translates to CASSVSRGPGTEAFF.